The 24 T cell receptor beta chains in this list originate from one sample, sequenced in a study of T-cell memory formation after mild COVID-19. TCRdb reprocessed the 5' RACE reads with MiXCR, giving one entry per CDR3 protein. The sample holds fewer than 300,000 distinct CDR3 sequences, 16% seen once. The sequenced sample consisted of PBMCs or a T cell subset sorted from them (not recorded which). The receptors were gathered from a young man who had mild COVID-19 (a few samples of this study predate the infection). Cell type and time point are not known.

This clonotype was seen a few times. V usage is TRBV6-5 and J usage is TRBJ1-2; tentatively, D is TRBD1 (6 bases). This CDR3 has 14 residues. Germline CDR1 reads MNHEY; CDR2 reads SVGAGI. Trimming took 6 bases from V and 4 from J, leaving 15 bases between them. Here the CDR3 DNA reads TGTGCCAGCAGGAGAGATCGAGGGGGCTATGGCTACACCTTC. This translates into CASRRDRGGYGYTF.

The chain is built from TRBV7-2 and TRBJ1-2, with D tentatively TRBD1 (5 bases). The CDR3 totals 15 residues. Germline V gene data show CDR1 as SGHTA and CDR2 as FQGNSA. Trimming stripped 5 bases from V and 4 bases from J, with 17 bases between. The CDR3 region is CASSEVGGRVYGYTF. CDR3 bases: TGTGCCAGCAGCGAGGTGGGGGGACGCGTCTATGGCTACACCTTC.

The V and J genes are TRBV20-1 and TRBJ2-3, with 10 bases fitting TRBD2. The CDR3 loop spans 15 amino acids. The V and J ends lost 6 bases and 7 bases, in that order; junction bases with no gene match: 13. In germline, CDR1 is DFQATT, CDR2 SNEGSKA (reference sequence). The CDR3 reads CSAPVRAGGPYTQYF. CDR3 DNA sequence: TGCAGTGCCCCTGTTCGAGCGGGGGGGCCGTATACGCAGTATTTT.

The chain uses TRBV18 and TRBJ1-4, with D possibly matching TRBD1 (6 bases). CDR3 length: 12 residues. Trimming removed 6 bases from V and 8 bases from J, with 10 bases in between. Germline CDR1 KGHSH, CDR2 LQKENI. The CDR3 sequence: CASSRTGEKLFF. The DNA for the CDR3 is TGTGCCAGCTCGCGTACAGGGGAAAAACTGTTTTTT.

At least ten counts were recorded for this clonotype. The chain employs TRBV7-6 and TRBJ2-5; possibly TRBD2 for D (6 bases). CDR1 SGHVS and CDR2 FNYEAQ come from the germline V gene. The CDR3 totals 13 residues. V was trimmed by 5 bases and J by 7 bases, leaving 14 bases between them. The chain's CDR3 is CASSIGGRGTQYF. CDR3 DNA sequence: TGTGCCAGCAGCATCGGGGGACGGGGGACCCAGTACTTC.

This clonotype was detected only a few times. The chain joins TRBV20-1 to TRBJ2-3; TRBD1 agrees at 7 bases. The CDR3 has 13 residues. Trimming at V came to 5 bases and at J to 3 bases, leaving 5 bases not matched to a gene. Germline V gene sequence: CDR1 DFQATT, CDR2 SNEGSKA (reference sequence). CDR3 residues: CSAGPTGTDTQYF. The CDR3 DNA reads TGCAGTGCTGGGCCGACAGGGACAGATACGCAGTATTTT.

This clonotype was detected only a few times. This chain uses TRBV24-1 with TRBJ1-2; D remains unclear. CDR3 length: 13 residues. From germline, CDR1 is KGHDR and CDR2 SFDVKD. Between the trimmed V and J ends, which lost 2 bases and 6 bases, there was a span of 9 bases. The CDR3 loop is CATSDSADDGYTF. CDR3 DNA: TGTGCCACCAGTGATTCGGCCGACGATGGCTACACCTTC.

This chain uses TRBV29-1 with TRBJ1-5; perhaps TRBD1 as D (6 bases). The V gene lost 4 bases and the J gene lost 7 bases, with 17 bases spanning the gap. The germline V gene has CDR1 SQVTM and CDR2 ANQGSEA. The CDR3 is 14 residues long. CDR3 residues: CSVADGGAGQPQHF. The DNA of the CDR3 is TGCAGCGTTGCCGACGGGGGCGCGGGACAGCCCCAGCATTTT.

This chain connects TRBV4-3 to TRBJ1-4; weak D call: TRBD1 (5 bases). The germline V gene has CDR1 LGHNA and CDR2 YSLEER. The CDR3 loop spans 15 amino acids. V lost 0 bases, J lost 8 bases, and 13 bases lay in between. CDR3 in DNA: TGCGCCAGCAGCCAAGATAGAGGACACCCAGAAAAACTGTTTTTT. This translates into CASSQDRGHPEKLFF.

The sample holds a few counts of this clonotype. This chain joins TRBV20-1 and TRBJ2-3; D is undetermined. The CDR3 consists of 15 residues. CDR1 and CDR2 from the germline V gene are DFQATT and SNEGSKA (reference sequence). The V end lost 5 bases, the J end lost 1 base, and 16 bases lay between the germline ends. In DNA, the CDR3 is TGCAGTGCTGGGGATGGCGGTGTGGGCACAGATACGCAGTATTTT. This encodes CSAGDGGVGTDTQYF.

This clonotype occurred many times. V usage is TRBV28 and J usage is TRBJ1-1, with 7 bases fitting TRBD1. Trimming took 5 bases from V and 4 from J; bases not matched to a gene: 10. CDR3 size: 15 residues. Germline V CDR1 and CDR2: MDHEN, SYDVKM. CDR3 amino acids: CASSPGTAGGTEAFF. The CDR3 bases are TGTGCCAGCAGTCCGGGGACAGCCGGGGGCACTGAAGCTTTCTTT.

This rearrangement joins TRBV6-6 to TRBJ2-7; TRBD1 matches at 10 bases. With V trimmed by 6 bases and J by 4 bases, 3 bases remained unmatched. Germline CDR1 is MNHNY and CDR2 is SVGAGI (reference sequence). The length of the CDR3 is 13 residues. The CDR3 is CASRPGQGYEQYV. The CDR3 DNA is TGTGCCAGCAGGCCGGGACAGGGGTACGAGCAGTACGTC.

This clonotype was picked up a small number of times. The chain employs TRBV5-5 and TRBJ1-1; the D gene is possibly TRBD1 (5 bases). This CDR3 comprises 14 residues. Trimming took 3 bases from V and 3 from J, leaving 12 bases between them. Germline CDR1 reads SGHKS; CDR2 reads YYEKEE (reference sequence). CDR3 protein: CASSYLWGDTEAFF. The DNA for the CDR3 is TGTGCCAGCAGCTACCTTTGGGGGGACACTGAAGCTTTCTTT.

The CDR3 sequence: CASSQETPRTGELFF. The CDR3 DNA sequence: TGTGCCAGCAGCCAAGAAACACCCAGGACCGGGGAGCTGTTTTTT. The V call is TRBV14, the J call TRBJ2-2; D remains ambiguous. This CDR3 is 15 amino acids long. Germline loops: CDR1 SGHDN, CDR2 FVKESK. Trimming left V 0 bases short and J 5 bases short, with 10 bases between.

The V call is TRBV12-3 or TRBV12-4, the J call TRBJ2-1; D gene uncertain. This CDR3 comprises 14 residues. V was pared by 6 bases and J by 6 bases, with 15 bases between. DNA for the CDR3: TGTGCCAGCAGAATGCTCAACGTGGGCAATGAGCAGTTCTTC. This translates into CASRMLNVGNEQFF.

The gene calls are TRBV6-6 and TRBJ1-3; TRBD1 matches at 7 bases. The CDR3 runs to 12 residues. Germline V gene lookup returns CDR1 MNHNY and CDR2 SVGAGI (reference sequence). The junction had 5 bases not matched to a gene; V was cut back by 8 bases and J by 7 bases. CDR3 sequence (DNA): TGTGCCAGCCAAGGGGGCGTCAACACCATATATTTT. This translates into CASQGGVNTIYF.

The J gene is TRBJ1-3, the V gene TRBV12-3 or TRBV12-4; D gene unclear. The CDR3 runs 13 residues. The V end was cut by 5 bases, the J end by 4 bases, with 9 bases between. DNA of the CDR3: TGTGCCAGCAGTCTCGTCCGGGGAAACACCATATATTTT. Protein product: CASSLVRGNTIYF.

V is TRBV4-2 and J is TRBJ2-5, with 16 bases identical to TRBD2. Germline trimming cut 0 bases from V and 3 bases from J; bases unmatched to any gene: 1. The length of the CDR3 is 17 residues. CDR1 is LGHNA, CDR2 YNFKEQ, per germline. This CDR3 is CASSQDGTSGGEETQYF. CDR3 DNA: TGTGCCAGCAGCCAAGATGGGACTAGCGGGGGGGAAGAGACCCAGTACTTC.

This clonotype has more than one count but fewer than ten. The rearrangement joins TRBV7-9 to TRBJ1-4; maybe TRBD1 (6 bases). Deletions cut 6 bases from V and 4 bases from J, with 15 bases between. The CDR3 runs to 15 residues. Germline CDR1 is SEHNR and CDR2 is FQNEAQ (reference sequence). The CDR3 here is CASSLQGPGNEKLFF. CDR3 sequence (DNA): TGTGCCAGCAGTTTACAGGGTCCGGGTAATGAAAAACTGTTTTTT.

This clonotype was seen a few times. V usage is TRBV7-6 and J usage is TRBJ2-5; D possibly uses TRBD1 or TRBD2 (6 bases each). This CDR3 contains 13 residues. Germline lookup yields CDR1 SGHVS and CDR2 FNYEAQ. The ends were cut back, 7 bases at V and 5 bases at J, with 14 bases in the middle. CDR3 sequence reads: CASIRGPGETQYF. In nucleotides, the CDR3 is TGTGCCAGCATCCGGGGGCCGGGTGAGACCCAGTACTTC.

This clonotype came up a few times. CDR3 loop: CASSEGHGEDYGYTF. CDR3 bases: TGCGCCAGCAGCGAGGGACACGGGGAGGATTATGGCTACACCTTC. V usage is TRBV5-1 and J usage is TRBJ1-2; D may be TRBD1 (6 bases). Germline V gene sequence: CDR1 SGHRS, CDR2 YFSETQ. Trimming removed 4 bases at V and 5 bases at J, with 18 bases between. CDR3 size: 15 residues.

In this sample, this clonotype turned up a few times. The chain uses TRBV12-3 or TRBV12-4 and TRBJ1-1; a weak D match, TRBD1 (6 bases). V dropped 7 bases and J dropped 6 bases, with 12 bases sitting between them. The length of the CDR3 is 12 residues. Here the CDR3 reads CASTLGGAEAFF. CDR3 coding DNA: TGTGCCAGCACCCTAGGGGGTGCTGAAGCTTTCTTT.

This chain connects TRBV5-1 to TRBJ1-2; no firm D call. V lost 3 bases to trimming and J lost 1 base, with 7 bases between them. The CDR3 consists of 13 residues. Looked up from germline, CDR1 is SGHRS and CDR2 is YFSETQ. Written as DNA, the CDR3 is TGCGCCAGCAGCTCGGAGGGTAACTATGGCTACACCTTC. This translates into CASSSEGNYGYTF.

This chain uses TRBV11-2 with TRBJ2-1, with D unclear. Germline V lookup: CDR1 SGHAT, CDR2 FQNNGV. This CDR3 is 13 amino acids long. Trimming cost V 4 bases and J 4 bases, with 8 bases left between them. Written as DNA, the CDR3 is TGTGCCAGCAGCTCGACGGCTTACAATGAGCAGTTCTTC. Residues: CASSSTAYNEQFF.